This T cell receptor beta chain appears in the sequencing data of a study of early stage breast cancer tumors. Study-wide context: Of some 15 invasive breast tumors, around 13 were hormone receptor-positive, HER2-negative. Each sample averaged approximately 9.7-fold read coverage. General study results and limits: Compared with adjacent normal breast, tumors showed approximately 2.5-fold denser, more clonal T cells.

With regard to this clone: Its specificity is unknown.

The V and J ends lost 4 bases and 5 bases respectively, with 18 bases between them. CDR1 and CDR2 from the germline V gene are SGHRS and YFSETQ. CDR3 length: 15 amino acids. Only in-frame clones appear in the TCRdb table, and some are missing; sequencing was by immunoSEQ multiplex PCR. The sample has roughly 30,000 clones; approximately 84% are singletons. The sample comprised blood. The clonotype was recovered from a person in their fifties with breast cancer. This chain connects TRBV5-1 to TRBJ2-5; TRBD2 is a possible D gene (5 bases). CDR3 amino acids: CASSASPLRRETQYF. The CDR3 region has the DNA TGCGCCAGCAGCGCATCGCCGCTCAGGAGGGAGACCCAGTACTTC.